This T cell receptor beta chain was profiled in a study of T cell responses to AZD1222 COVID-19 vaccine. Profiled with immunoSEQ multiplex PCR; TCRdb holds only in-frame clones, not every one. The sample lists some 190,000 clones; about 91% were seen once. Study results and limitations: Spike-specific TCR depth and breadth grew after two AZD1222 doses. Regions 160-218 and 743-854 held dominance among vaccine-associated CD4 TCRs, which spanned spike. Repertoires were obtained solely post-peak T cell response. Close to half of all spike-specific TCRs reportedly target regions of the variants that are unmutated.

Of note for this clone: No antigen is known for it.

This receptor was obtained from an adult in good health. This specimen was peripheral blood, taken on day 0 of AZD1222 vaccination.

The CDR3 sequence: CASSIPVEGPQHF. The CDR3 bases are TGTGCCAGTAGTATCCCCGTAGAGGGACCCCAGCATTTT. The rearrangement joins TRBV19 to TRBJ1-5; D ambiguous. The V end lost 3 bases, the J end lost 10 bases, and 13 bases lay between the germline ends. CDR1 and CDR2 (germline): LNHDA, SQIVND (reference sequence). The CDR3 spans 13 residues. Variable domain in full (rest from reference TRBV19 and TRBJ1-5): DGGITQSPKYLFRKEGQNVTLSCEQNLNHDAMYWYRQDPGQGLRLIYYSQIVNDFQKGDIAEGYSVSREKKESFPLTVTSAQKNPTAFYLCASSIPVEGPQHFGDGTRLSIL.